The 22 T cell receptor beta chains reported below all come from one sample, sequenced in a study of regulatory T cells in long-lasting Graves disease (dated by TCRdb to the early 2020s). The method was multiplex PCR. Instrument on record: Illumina HiSeq 4000. CDR3 regions were amplified by Arm-PCR with iRepertoire HTBI primers to construct TCR beta libraries. The raw public data were reprocessed by TCRdb itself: fastp quality trimming at Q25, MiXCR clonotype calling, in-frame beta chains only. Identical CDR3 protein sequences are pooled into one entry, listed with their most common genes and DNA. Recorded for this sample are roughly 400,000 distinct CDR3 sequences; about 15% of them occurred a single time. The top ten constitute about 23% of the sample. Per the publication, the time point label means: newly diagnosed GD, antithyroid drugs for less than 3 months. RNA was extracted from PBMCs in TRIzol for both TCR sequencing and RNA sequencing.

These data were also filed under a second study, of T cells in Graves' hyperthyroidism and ophthalmopathy.

Sequencing used peripheral blood mononuclear cells (PBMCs), obtained at new diagnosis, from a patient treated with antithyroid drugs. These receptors were taken from a woman aged 18-35 years with Graves disease. Donor details come from another sample of the same person, matched by shared clones.

The rearrangement links TRBV18 to TRBJ2-3, with no clear D. Germline V lookup: CDR1 KGHSH, CDR2 LQKENI. This CDR3 has 13 residues. Between the trimmed V and J ends, which lost 0 bases and 10 bases, there was a span of 11 bases. In nucleotides, the CDR3 is TGTGCCAGCTCACCACCGGTTGTAGGTTCGCAGTATTTT. Protein product: CASSPPVVGSQYF.

There are many counts of this clonotype. The chain couples TRBV29-1 to TRBJ2-1, with a weak D call TRBD2 (6 bases). The CDR3 extends over 13 amino acids. Germline values: CDR1 SQVTM, CDR2 ANQGSEA. The ends were cut back, 6 bases at V and 2 bases at J, with 11 bases in the middle. DNA for the CDR3: TGCAGCGTCCGTGCGGGGCCCTACAATGAGCAGTTCTTC. Translating gives CSVRAGPYNEQFF.

CDR3 loop: CASSQDRPTEAFF. CDR3 DNA sequence: TGCGCCAGCAGCCAAGACAGGCCCACTGAAGCTTTCTTT. The chain links TRBV4-3 to TRBJ1-1; no clear D. CDR3 length: 13 amino acids. CDR1 and CDR2 from the germline V gene are LGHNA and YSLEER. The V gene lost 0 bases and the J gene lost 4 bases, with 6 bases spanning the gap.

This clonotype has ten or more counts. This sequence joins TRBV28 and TRBJ2-7; 9 bases align to TRBD1. V shed 6 bases, J shed 0 bases, and the junction held 6 bases outside the gene matches. The CDR3 runs 15 residues. The germline CDR1 and CDR2 sequences are MDHEN and SYDVKM. CDR3 amino acids: CASRQPGQGSYEQYF. The CDR3 DNA reads TGTGCCAGCAGACAACCGGGACAGGGCTCCTACGAGCAGTACTTC.

V and J are TRBV7-6 and TRBJ2-1, with 9 bases identical to TRBD2. This CDR3 has 18 residues. Trimming removed 5 bases from V and 5 bases from J; junction bases left unmatched: 16. The V gene's germline CDR1 is SGHVS and CDR2 FNYEAQ. The CDR3 bases are TGTGCCAGCAGCCCGACCCGCGGGAGGGCCCTTTTCAACAATGAGCAGTTCTTC. It yields the protein CASSPTRGRALFNNEQFF.

This clonotype was counted many times. This chain connects TRBV28 to TRBJ2-5; unclear D gene. Germline CDR1 reads MDHEN; CDR2 reads SYDVKM. CDR3 length equals 12 residues. V lost 3 bases, J lost 6 bases, and 8 bases lay in between. CDR3: CASSFLGKTQYF. CDR3 nucleotides: TGTGCCAGCAGTTTTTTAGGGAAGACCCAGTACTTC.

This clonotype was seen a handful of times. The chain combines TRBV5-6 with TRBJ2-7; 10 bases agree with TRBD2. Germline-derived CDR1 and CDR2 are SGHDT and YYEEEE. Trimming removed 2 bases from V and 6 bases from J; junction bases left unmatched: 14. This CDR3 comprises 17 residues. The CDR3 here is CASSFPSSGSVGLEQYF. CDR3 DNA: TGTGCCAGCAGCTTTCCATCTAGCGGGAGTGTGGGGCTCGAGCAGTACTTC.

The chain uses TRBV6-5 and TRBJ1-1; no clear D gene. Trimming pared 1 base from V and 3 bases from J, leaving 12 bases between. This CDR3 region has 15 residues. Germline lookup yields CDR1 MNHEY and CDR2 SVGAGI. The CDR3 DNA sequence: TGTGCCAGCAGTTACTACCCAGTCGTTGACACTGAAGCTTTCTTT. Translating gives CASSYYPVVDTEAFF.

The sample holds many counts of this clonotype. The chain recombines TRBV27 with TRBJ1-1; D is possibly TRBD1 (5 bases). The germline V and J ends were trimmed by 0 bases and 1 base, with 15 bases remaining between them. The germline CDR1 and CDR2 sequences are MNHEY and SMNVEV (reference sequence). The CDR3 is 17 residues long. The CDR3: CASSLSRLQAPNTEAFF. In DNA, the CDR3 is TGTGCCAGCAGTTTATCCCGCCTACAGGCACCGAACACTGAAGCTTTCTTT.

This clonotype was picked up many times. The chain is built from TRBV11-3 and TRBJ1-5; D ambiguous. There are 15 residues in the CDR3. Germline V gene sequence: CDR1 SGHNT, CDR2 YENEEA. V was cut by 3 bases and J by 3 bases, with 12 bases left in between. As DNA, the CDR3 is TGTGCCAGCAGCTTCCCAGCGAACTCCAATCAGCCCCAGCATTTT. Its translation is CASSFPANSNQPQHF.

There are many counts of this clonotype. The chain is built from TRBV12-3 or TRBV12-4 and TRBJ2-1, with 8 bases aligning to TRBD2. The junction had 10 bases not matched to a gene; V was cut back by 4 bases and J by 5 bases. The CDR3 contains 16 residues. CDR3 residues: CASSSPVAGINNEQFF. The CDR3 region has the DNA TGTGCCAGCAGTTCCCCAGTAGCGGGAATAAACAATGAGCAGTTCTTC.

The chain couples TRBV4-2 to TRBJ1-4; D ambiguous. The germline CDR1 and CDR2 sequences are LGHNA and YNFKEQ. The V and J ends lost 3 bases and 3 bases respectively, with 14 bases between them. CDR3 length: 16 amino acids. The CDR3 reads CASSQVAEVANEKLFF. In nucleotides, the CDR3 is TGTGCCAGCAGCCAGGTTGCGGAAGTCGCTAATGAAAAACTGTTTTTT.

V gene TRBV20-1 combines with J gene TRBJ2-2; TRBD2 matches at 7 bases. The CDR3 totals 14 residues. From germline, CDR1 is DFQATT and CDR2 SNEGSKA (reference sequence). The V gene end was trimmed by 2 bases and the J gene end by 7 bases; junction bases not matched to a gene: 7. In nucleotides, the CDR3 is TGCAGTGCTAGAAAGGCGGGAGAGGGCGGGGAGCTGTTTTTT. Translated, it gives CSARKAGEGGELFF.

This clonotype was seen at least ten times. V and J are TRBV11-1 and TRBJ2-2; D uncertain. The CDR3 sequence is 15 residues long. The ends were cut back, 3 bases at V and 3 bases at J, with 11 bases in the middle. Germline lookup yields CDR1 SGHAT and CDR2 FQDESV (reference sequence). CDR3 sequence: CASSFDIADTGELFF. CDR3 DNA sequence: TGTGCCAGCAGCTTCGACATAGCCGACACCGGGGAGCTGTTTTTT.

This clonotype was counted ten times or more. One end of the junction varies from germline; a read error may be responsible. This chain joins TRBV7-9 and TRBJ2-3; TRBD2 agrees at 9 bases. The CDR3 has 14 amino acids. Germline V gives CDR1 SEHNR, CDR2 FQNEAQ (reference sequence). The CDR3 region has the DNA TGTGCCAGCAGCATAGCGGGAGAGGCAGATACGCAGTATTTT. It codes for CASSIAGEADTQYF. Full variable domain (remainder filled in from reference TRBV7-9 and TRBJ2-3): DTGVSQNPRHKITKRGQNVTFRCDPISEHNRLYWYRQTLGQGPEFLTYFQNEAQLEKSRLLSDRFSAERPKGSFSTLEIQRTEQGDSAMYLCASSIAGEADTQYFGPGTRLTVL.

Many counts were recorded for this clonotype. This chain joins TRBV6-1 and TRBJ1-3, with D uncertain. This CDR3 has 14 amino acids. CDR1 is MNHNS, CDR2 SASEGT, per germline. Trimming removed 8 bases from V and 1 base from J, with 12 bases in between. The DNA of the CDR3 is TGTGCCAGCTTGACGGGATCTTCTGGAAACACCATATATTTT. Protein: CASLTGSSGNTIYF.

This clonotype was recorded many times. The V gene is TRBV20-1, the J gene TRBJ2-1; 7 bases agree with TRBD2. Germline-derived CDR1 and CDR2 are DFQATT and SNEGSKA (reference sequence). Losses at the gene ends were 4 bases for V and 4 bases for J; bases not matched to a gene: 10. CDR3 length equals 15 residues. CDR3 region: CSATQSLADYNEQFF. CDR3 sequence (DNA): TGCAGTGCTACTCAATCCCTAGCGGATTACAATGAGCAGTTCTTC.

This clonotype came up many times. The chain carries TRBV27 and TRBJ2-7; 7 bases are shared with TRBD2. V gave up 4 bases and J gave up 2 bases; unmatched junction bases: 5. This CDR3 region has 14 residues. The germline gives CDR1 MNHEY, CDR2 SMNVEV (reference sequence). The CDR3 protein is CASSSGLRTYEQYF. For the CDR3, the DNA is TGTGCCAGCAGTTCGGGACTACGAACCTACGAGCAGTACTTC.

The chain links TRBV6-2 or TRBV6-3 to TRBJ2-5, with D hard to call. The CDR3 covers 14 residues. V shed 5 bases and J shed 3 bases, with 13 bases lying between them. Per germline, CDR1 MNHEY and CDR2 SVGEGT. CDR3 nucleotides: TGTGCCAGCAGTGAAGCGTTCCCGGAAGAGACCCAGTACTTC. Its protein product is CASSEAFPEETQYF.

The chain couples TRBV25-1 to TRBJ2-2, with 11 bases matching TRBD2. Germline CDR1 MGHDK, CDR2 SYGVNS. V was clipped by 7 bases and J by 6 bases; unmatched bases: 4. The CDR3 is 14 amino acids. CDR3 in amino acids: CASNPGLAAGELFF. In nucleotides, the CDR3 is TGTGCCAGCAATCCGGGACTAGCGGCCGGGGAGCTGTTTTTT.

This clonotype was recorded once. V usage is TRBV10-3 and J usage is TRBJ2-2; D possibly uses TRBD1 or TRBD2 (5 bases each). The CDR3 contains 14 residues. Trimming removed 6 bases from V and 2 bases from J, with 10 bases in between. CDR1 and CDR2 from the germline V gene are ENHRY and SYGVKD. CDR3 in DNA: TGTGCCATCAGACGGGACCTAAACACCGGGGAGCTGTTTTTT. As protein: CAIRRDLNTGELFF.

The rearrangement joins TRBV6-1 to TRBJ1-2, with D possibly matching TRBD1 (5 bases). The CDR3 length is 14 residues. V gave up 5 bases and J gave up 4 bases, with 14 bases separating them. Germline CDR1 and CDR2: MNHNS and SASEGT. The CDR3 coding sequence is TGTGCCAGCAGTAAATCATCAGGGACCTATGGCTACACCTTC. Translating gives CASSKSSGTYGYTF.